The T cell receptor beta chain under discussion was sequenced for a study of blood T cell repertoires in COVID-19 (dated by TCRdb to about 2020). Context from the whole study: Samples covering the acute and convalescent phases of COVID-19 were provided by collaborators in the United States, Italy and Spain. The prospective study material was composed of cDNA or gDNA derived from T cells, B-cell-depleted T cells, or PBMCs. The dataset comprised deeply sampled blood TCRbeta repertoires from subjects exposed to, actively infected with, or recovered from COVID-19. The repertoires were released in a freely available public database meant as a resource for research on the immune response to SARS-CoV-2. The samples were drawn from the first 160 participants of the ongoing ImmuneRACE study and from more than 1,000 subjects provided by 6 global collaborators. The sample metadata nearly always contained a de-identified subject ID, COVID-19 status, age in years and sex. Where available, HLA class I and class II types were obtained from metadata supplied by the sample provider rather than from assay-based typing.

The immunoSEQ Assay, a bias-controlled multiplex PCR, was used to amplify TCRbeta CDR3 regions from genomic DNA. In the paper's pipeline: Within the assay, amplification of reference gene primers was used to estimate how many nucleated cells each sample contained. To quantify the absolute abundance of each unique TCRbeta CDR3 rearrangement, sequence reads were collapsed and filtered. For each sample, productive Simpson clonality was calculated by taking the square root of Simpson's diversity index across productive rearrangements. TCRdb retrieved this table from immuneACCESS and kept in-frame rearrangements only. Not all clones are present; in checked studies, unresolved V genes account for under half, and no reason is known for the remainder. The V and J calls and clone size come from that table; D and trimming were worked out from the DNA. The sample table contains around 450,000 clones; only one count was recorded for around 87% of them. In total, the top ten clones hold 0.7% of the sample.

A word on this clone: Its antigen is not yet known. The sample holds no much larger clone one base away, and base qualities are not on file.

The research as a whole found: The quantity of clinical and demographic metadata differed by source and by participant and was supplied without curation.

In the prospective study, participants were roughly 18 to 100 years old, resided in about two dozen geographic areas of the United States, and were enrolled through a virtual design. In the prospective study, participants were assigned to cohorts based on the clinical history participants reported in a screening survey and a study questionnaire. ImmuneRACE Cohort 3 recovered participants were defined by two consecutive negative NP/OP PCR tests, healthcare professional clearance, or symptom resolution. In the prospective study, whole blood, serum and a nasopharyngeal or oropharyngeal swab were collected from each participant by mobile phlebotomists. Prospective study participants could optionally give additional blood draws and questionnaires over a roughly 2-month period. Blood samples from the prospective study were shipped frozen or at room temperature prior to DNA extraction. V loses 0 bases of germline sequence and J loses 4 bases, and the interval between the two ends is 13 bases. Looking up the germline V gene yields CDR1 SGDLS and CDR2 YYNGEE. Reading from cysteine to phenylalanine, the CDR3 counts 15 amino acids. This entry keeps only the CDR3 DNA: 45 bases, framed from base 1.

The sequenced sample was PBMCs or T cells enriched from blood (not recorded which). This clonotype was obtained from a woman aged 18-30 years who had recovered from COVID-19. The rearranged chain carries TRBV9 and TRBJ1-1, with the D segment identity uncertain. The nucleotide sequence reads as follows: TGTGCCAGCAGCGTAGAGGAGGGAGTGGTCACTGAAGCTTTCTTT. This encodes CASSVEEGVVTEAFF. Reference TRBV9 and TRBJ1-1 genes cover what lies past the CDR3, so the full variable domain is DSGVTQTPKHLITATGQRVTLRCSPRSGDLSVYWYQQSLDQGLQFLIQYYNGEERAKGNILERFSAQQFPDLHSELNLSSLELGDSALYFCASSVEEGVVTEAFFGQGTRLTVV.